The 13 T cell receptor beta chains listed next were all sequenced from one sample in a study of T cell responses to AZD1222 COVID-19 vaccine. Sequencing used immunoSEQ multiplex PCR; TCRdb keeps in-frame clones, though not all of them. The sample holds roughly 120,000 clones, 88% seen once. Here the sequenced sample was peripheral blood, taken on day 0 of AZD1222 vaccination. The source is an adult in good health.

The CDR3 DNA is TGTGCCAGCAGCCCCCTCGGCCGAGCGCAAGATACGCAGTATTTT. Protein product: CASSPLGRAQDTQYF. The chain is built from TRBV28 and TRBJ2-3; the D is unclear. The V end was cut by 6 bases, the J end by 5 bases, with 18 bases between. This CDR3 comprises 15 residues. Germline lookup yields CDR1 MDHEN and CDR2 SYDVKM.

V and J are TRBV4-1 and TRBJ1-2; 7 bases map to TRBD1. Germline V gives CDR1 MGHRA, CDR2 YSYEKL. Trimming took 3 bases from V and 4 from J; bases not matched to a gene: 17. This CDR3 is 18 amino acids long. CDR3 sequence (DNA): TGCGCCAGCAGCCAGATCCGGGAAAGGGGGCGTGGGGTCTATGGCTACACCTTC. Translating it yields CASSQIRERGRGVYGYTF.

The chain recombines TRBV29-1 with TRBJ2-2; 8 bases line up with TRBD1. This CDR3 has 16 amino acids. The germline V gene encodes CDR1 SQVTM and CDR2 ANQGSEA. The V segment lost 4 bases and the J segment 0 bases; nucleotides outside the gene matches: 7. The CDR3 is CSVVSGQGSNTGELFF. In DNA form, the CDR3 reads TGCAGCGTTGTTTCCGGACAGGGCTCGAACACCGGGGAGCTGTTTTTT.

The chain carries TRBV7-2 and TRBJ2-3, with 7 bases that match TRBD2. The V gene's germline CDR1 is SGHTA and CDR2 FQGNSA. V lost 1 base, J lost 15 bases, and 16 bases stayed unmatched. CDR3 length: 15 amino acids. The CDR3, as DNA: TGTGCCAGCAGCTTAGTTGGGTGGGAGGGGTCAAGATTTTATTTT. Translated: CASSLVGWEGSRFYF.

This chain connects TRBV6-5 to TRBJ2-2, with D unclear. The CDR3 loop spans 13 amino acids. Germline CDR1 is MNHEY and CDR2 is SVGAGI. V lost 6 bases to trimming and J lost 4 bases, with 9 bases between them. In DNA, the CDR3 is TGTGCCAGCAGCCGACAATTCACCGGGGAGCTGTTTTTT. Amino acid sequence: CASSRQFTGELFF.

The chain carries TRBV10-3 and TRBJ1-1; D is ambiguous. The CDR3 has 14 amino acids. Trimming took off 6 bases at V and 8 bases at J, with 19 bases between the two ends. CDR1 and CDR2 (germline): ENHRY, SYGVKD. CDR3 in amino acids: CAISPKGAGWEAFF. CDR3 bases: TGTGCCATCAGCCCAAAGGGCGCGGGTTGGGAAGCTTTCTTT.

The CDR3 here is CASSIAGEKLFF. DNA for the CDR3: TGTGCCAGTAGTATCGCGGGTGAAAAACTGTTTTTT. The chain joins TRBV19 to TRBJ1-4; no reliable D call. Germline CDR1 and CDR2: LNHDA and SQIVND (reference sequence). This CDR3 spans 12 amino acids. V gave up 3 bases and J gave up 7 bases, with 6 bases separating them.

This chain connects TRBV7-6 to TRBJ1-5; D is perhaps TRBD1 (5 bases). Germline CDR1 and CDR2: SGHVS and FNYEAQ. CDR3 length equals 15 residues. The V and J ends lost 1 base and 6 bases respectively, with 13 bases between them. The CDR3 spells CASSLDEGRFQPQHF. The DNA for the CDR3 is TGTGCCAGCAGCTTAGACGAGGGGCGGTTTCAGCCCCAGCATTTT. Full variable domain (outside the CDR3, taken from reference TRBV7-6 and TRBJ1-5): GAGVSQSPRYKVTKRGQDVALRCDPISGHVSLYWYRQALGQGPEFLTYFNYEAQQDKSGLPNDRFSAERPEGSISTLTIQRTEQRDSAMYRCASSLDEGRFQPQHFGDGTRLSIL.

The J gene is TRBJ2-7, the V gene TRBV10-2, with a possible D match to TRBD1 (5 bases). With 6 bases removed from V and 2 bases from J, the gap between germline ends came to 11 bases. The length of the CDR3 is 13 residues. Germline V gene lookup returns CDR1 WSHSY and CDR2 SAAADI. Here the CDR3 reads CASSTRATYEQYF. The CDR3 DNA sequence: TGCGCCAGCAGCACCAGGGCTACCTACGAGCAGTACTTC.

This clone has only a few counts. The J gene is TRBJ2-5, the V gene TRBV24-1, with TRBD2 identical over 7 bases. Germline V gives CDR1 KGHDR, CDR2 SFDVKD. The CDR3 extends over 15 amino acids. V lost 3 bases and J lost 4; bases outside the gene matches: 7. The CDR3 is CATSDPRGGGETQYF. The CDR3 bases are TGTGCCACCAGTGATCCTCGGGGCGGGGGAGAGACCCAGTACTTC.

The chain carries TRBV6-5 and TRBJ1-2; D is undetermined. CDR3 length: 12 residues. The V end lost 4 bases, the J end lost 10 bases, and 13 bases lay between the germline ends. The germline gives CDR1 MNHEY, CDR2 SVGAGI. CDR3 protein: CASSSGSLPYTF. The CDR3, as DNA: TGTGCCAGCAGTTCCGGTTCCCTCCCCTACACCTTC.

The V gene is TRBV25-1, the J gene TRBJ1-1; tentative D call: TRBD1 (5 bases). V dropped 5 bases and J dropped 2 bases, with 21 bases sitting between them. CDR1 and CDR2 from the germline V gene are MGHDK and SYGVNS. This CDR3 has 17 amino acids. The chain's CDR3 is CASSPPLLVRVNTEAFF. The DNA of the CDR3 is TGTGCCAGCAGTCCACCTCTTCTTGTCAGGGTCAACACTGAAGCTTTCTTT.

The chain has TRBV28 and TRBJ1-6; 9 bases are a match to TRBD1. Germline-derived CDR1 and CDR2 are MDHEN and SYDVKM. This CDR3 comprises 16 residues. Losses at the gene ends were 11 bases for V and 0 bases for J; bases not matched to a gene: 8. The CDR3 DNA is TGTGCCGGGAGGGACAGGGCGAACTCCTATAATTCACCCCTCCACTTT. It codes for CAGRDRANSYNSPLHF.